This record looks at one T cell receptor (beta chain) sequence and its context. In the authors' methods: Counts of nucleated cells, estimated from reference gene primer amplification, were obtained. The protocol was immunoSEQ multiplex PCR, while the TCRdb copy is restricted to in-frame clones and leaves out a portion. The DNA gave D and trimming, while V, J and clone size come from that table. The profile shows 90,000 to 120,000 clones, 70% to 90% of them singletons. The sample belongs to a study of blood T cell repertoires in COVID-19. In the study overall: Acute and convalescent COVID-19 specimens originated in the United States, Italy and Spain. The cDNA or gDNA used as material had been derived from T cells, B-cell-depleted T cells, or PBMCs.

CDR3 length: 17 residues. Trimming removed 2 bases from V and 4 bases from J; junction bases left unmatched: 9. Germline V gives CDR1 LGHDT, CDR2 YNNKEL (reference sequence). The receptor was isolated from a woman in her sixties or seventies with acute or convalescent COVID-19. V is TRBV3-1 (or the pseudogene TRBV3-2) and J is TRBJ2-1; 9 bases fit TRBD2. Sequencing used peripheral blood. The DNA for the CDR3 is TGTGCCAGCAGCCAAATTCCGGGGACTAGCCGTTACAATGAGCAGTTCTTC. Translation: CASSQIPGTSRYNEQFF.